The present T cell receptor (beta chain) was sequenced within a study of T cells after yellow fever vaccination. TCRdb ran MiXCR on the 5' RACE reads and lists one entry per CDR3 protein. The sample lists under 500,000 distinct CDR3 sequences; about 19% were seen once. In germline, CDR1 is KGHSH, CDR2 LQKENI. Trimming at V came to 3 bases and at J to 0 bases, leaving 7 bases not matched to a gene. The CDR3 is 18 amino acids. Here the sequenced sample was PBMCs, taken before the yellow fever booster vaccination. This receptor was obtained from a man aged 18-30 years who received the YFV17D yellow fever vaccine. This chain links TRBV18 with TRBJ1-5; 11 nucleotides match TRBD1. The CDR3 nucleotides are TGTGCCAGCTCACCCCGAGCCGGACAGGGGGCTAGCAATCAGCCCCAGCATTTT. Its protein product is CASSPRAGQGASNQPQHF.